This T cell receptor (beta chain) was sequenced in a study of blood T cell repertoires in COVID-19. Turning to the study itself: COVID-19 samples, acute and convalescent, were from the United States, Italy and Spain.

This clone occurred once. V was pared by 3 bases and J by 4 bases, with 1 base of the junction left unmatched. The CDR3 contains 14 residues. Germline lookup yields CDR1 SGHKS and CDR2 YYEKEE (reference sequence). Original processing methods: Researchers report that nucleated cell counts were estimated from reference gene primer amplification. TCRdb keeps only in-frame clones here, not all; method: immunoSEQ multiplex PCR. V and J calls and clone size come straight from that table; D and trimming were deduced from the DNA. The table records about 78,000 clones, around 91% of them present only once. The sequence came from a woman aged 45-65 years in a cohort sampled during active COVID-19. The J gene is TRBJ1-6, the V gene TRBV5-5, with 7 bases aligning to TRBD1. Sequencing used peripheral blood. CDR3 nucleotides: TGTGCCAGCAGCTCGGGACAGTATAATTCACCCCTCCACTTT. Translated: CASSSGQYNSPLHF.